One sample yielded the 20 T cell receptor beta chains listed below, sequenced in a study of cytomegalovirus exposure and HLA in healthy donors. PCR primers comprised 60 Vbeta and 13 Jbeta primers. The repertoire was sequenced with immunoSEQ multiplex PCR; TCRdb's copy has only in-frame clones and lacks some. Of a few hundred thousand clones in the sample, approximately 81% were seen once. Sequencing input: PBMCs. These receptors were collected from a woman aged 55-75 years in good health and CMV-seropositive.

This clone showed up just once. The junction shows a germline mismatch at one end, possibly a read error. The rearrangement uses TRBV7-2 and TRBJ2-3; 12 nucleotides agree with TRBD2. Germline loops: CDR1 SGHTA, CDR2 FQGNSA. The CDR3 loop spans 17 amino acids. CDR3 protein: CASSLDPWLAGGRLRHF. The CDR3 bases are TGTGCCAGCAGCTTAGATCCTTGGCTAGCGGGAGGGCGGCTTCGGCATTTT.

This chain joins TRBV25-1 and TRBJ2-7; D remains unclear. Trimming cost V 5 bases and J 3 bases, with 5 bases left between them. The CDR3 runs 11 residues. Germline loops: CDR1 MGHDK, CDR2 SYGVNS. The chain's CDR3 is CASSYNYEQYF. The CDR3 DNA reads as TGTGCCAGCAGTTACAACTACGAGCAGTACTTC.

This clone has a single count. The chain employs TRBV6-6 and TRBJ2-7; 11 nucleotides line up with TRBD2. V lost 6 bases to trimming and J lost 6 bases; unmatched junction nucleotides: 10. Germline CDR1 is MNHNY and CDR2 is SVGAGI (reference sequence). The CDR3 sequence is 15 residues long. This CDR3 reads CASSHLAGGPVEQYF. The CDR3 DNA reads TGTGCCAGCAGCCACTTAGCGGGAGGGCCCGTCGAGCAGTACTTC.

V usage is TRBV7-9 and J usage is TRBJ2-2, with a weak D call TRBD2 (5 bases). Trimming pared 0 bases from V and 5 bases from J, leaving 10 bases between. CDR3 size: 15 residues. In germline, CDR1 is SEHNR, CDR2 FQNEAQ (reference sequence). The DNA of the CDR3 is TGTGCCAGCAGCTTAGCGCTTCTAGCTACCGGGGAGCTGTTTTTT. Its protein product is CASSLALLATGELFF.

The chain recombines TRBV7-8 with TRBJ2-6; no clear D gene. Per germline, CDR1 SGHVS and CDR2 FQNEAQ. The CDR3 totals 15 residues. V lost 0 bases to trimming and J lost 5 bases, with 8 bases between them. The CDR3 sequence: CASSLALARANVLTF. The CDR3, as DNA: TGTGCCAGCAGCTTAGCCTTAGCACGGGCCAACGTCCTGACTTTC. The full variable domain, completed using reference TRBV7-8 and TRBJ2-6, is GAGVSQSPRYKVAKRGQDVALRCDPISGHVSLFWYQQALGQGPEFLTYFQNEAQLDKSGLPSDRFFAERPEGSVSTLKIQRTQQEDSAVYLCASSLALARANVLTFGAGSRLTVL.

The chain couples TRBV10-1 to TRBJ2-7; no definite D call. V shed 0 bases and J shed 0 bases, with 9 bases lying between them. This CDR3 contains 15 residues. Germline CDR1 is WNHNN and CDR2 is SYGVQD (reference sequence). The DNA for the CDR3 is TGCGCCAGCAGTGAGTCTGTAGAAAGCTCCTACGAGCAGTACTTC. It codes for CASSESVESSYEQYF.

The chain couples TRBV6-6 to TRBJ2-3, with D unclear. Germline values: CDR1 MNHNY, CDR2 SVGAGI (reference sequence). With 2 bases removed from V and 0 bases from J, the gap between germline ends came to 6 bases. The CDR3 contains 14 residues. The CDR3 loop is CASSYLYSTDTQYF. Written as DNA, the CDR3 is TGTGCCAGCAGTTACCTATATAGCACAGATACGCAGTATTTT.

The V call is TRBV25-1, the J call TRBJ1-1; 7 nucleotides match TRBD1. Germline V gene sequence: CDR1 MGHDK, CDR2 SYGVNS. CDR3 length equals 14 residues. With 3 bases clipped from V and 4 bases from J, the junction kept 5 bases outside the gene matches. Written as DNA, the CDR3 is TGTGCCAGCAGTGAGTACGACAGGGCCACTGAAGCTTTCTTT. The encoded protein is CASSEYDRATEAFF.

The gene calls are TRBV29-1 and TRBJ2-7, with D hard to call. There are 12 residues in the CDR3. Germline V gives CDR1 SQVTM, CDR2 ANQGSEA. V lost 8 bases to trimming and J lost 2 bases, with 13 bases between them. The CDR3 spells CSFTLGTYEQYF. The CDR3, as DNA: TGCAGCTTTACCCTCGGTACCTACGAGCAGTACTTC.

This clone came up a few times. V and J are TRBV5-6 and TRBJ2-7; D may be TRBD1 (5 bases). This CDR3 region has 17 residues. The V gene lost 1 base and the J gene lost 4 bases, with 21 bases spanning the gap. CDR1 SGHDT and CDR2 YYEEEE come from the germline V gene. CDR3 residues: CASSLWGRQVRRYEQYF. The CDR3 DNA reads as TGTGCCAGCAGCTTGTGGGGCCGGCAAGTCAGAAGGTACGAGCAGTACTTC.

The chain uses TRBV7-2 and TRBJ2-3; D unclear. This CDR3 is 12 amino acids long. CDR1 and CDR2 from the germline V gene are SGHTA and FQGNSA. Trimming shortened V by 4 bases and J by 2 bases, and 4 bases separated the two germline ends. The DNA of the CDR3 is TGTGCCAGCAGCTCCTACACAGATACGCAGTATTTT. Translating it yields CASSSYTDTQYF.

This clone appeared a single time. This chain connects TRBV2 to TRBJ1-2; 10 nucleotides match TRBD1. Germline trimming cut 6 bases from V and 8 bases from J; bases unmatched to any gene: 3. The germline V gene encodes CDR1 SNHLY and CDR2 FYNNEI. The CDR3 has 12 amino acids. As DNA, the CDR3 is TGTGCCAGCAGGACAGGGGGCGGAGGCTACACCTTC. It encodes CASRTGGGGYTF.

The chain joins TRBV28 to TRBJ2-7; 7 bases match TRBD1. The CDR3 totals 13 residues. Germline V gene data show CDR1 as MDHEN and CDR2 as SYDVKM. The ends lost 4 bases at V and 2 bases at J; junction bases unmatched: 2. The CDR3 here is CASSWDSPYEQYF. As DNA, the CDR3 is TGTGCCAGCAGTTGGGACAGCCCCTACGAGCAGTACTTC.

The gene calls are TRBV6-6 and TRBJ2-2, with D unclear. The CDR3 length is 13 residues. The germline V and J ends were trimmed by 2 bases and 2 bases, with 3 bases remaining between them. Per the germline V gene, CDR1 is MNHNY and CDR2 is SVGAGI (reference sequence). CDR3 protein: CASSYHNTGELFF. In nucleotides, the CDR3 is TGTGCCAGCAGTTACCATAACACCGGGGAGCTGTTTTTT.

The V gene is TRBV5-1, the J gene TRBJ1-3; 8 nucleotides align to TRBD1. This CDR3 spans 15 amino acids. Germline-derived CDR1 and CDR2 are SGHRS and YFSETQ. J gave up 3 bases and V 2 bases, and 4 bases lay outside the gene matches. In nucleotides, the CDR3 is TGCGCCAGCAGCTTTGACAGGGGAGGTGGAAACACCATATATTTT. This translates into CASSFDRGGGNTIYF. The complete variable domain, with remaining parts taken from reference TRBV5-1 and TRBJ1-3, reads KAGVTQTPRYLIKTRGQQVTLSCSPISGHRSVSWYQQTPGQGLQFLFEYFSETQRNKGNFPGRFSGRQFSNSRSEMNVSTLELGDSALYLCASSFDRGGGNTIYFGEGSWLTVV.

The V call is TRBV6-6, the J call TRBJ2-7; D perhaps matches TRBD2 (6 bases). The CDR3 is made up of 13 amino acids. From germline, CDR1 is MNHNY and CDR2 SVGAGI (reference sequence). Trimming cost V 7 bases and J 1 base, with 11 bases left between them. The CDR3 DNA sequence: TGTGCCAGCACCGATAGCGGTTCCTACGAGCAGTACTTC. Amino acids: CASTDSGSYEQYF.

Regarding this clone: The junction shows a germline mismatch at one end, possibly a read error. V usage is TRBV7-9 and J usage is TRBJ2-3, with 10 bases matching TRBD2. The V gene's germline CDR1 is SEHNR and CDR2 FQNEAQ (reference sequence). The CDR3 runs to 14 residues. The CDR3 loop reads CSSSSSGSSDTQYF. The CDR3 coding sequence is TGTTCCAGCAGCTCTAGCGGGAGTTCAGATACGCAGTATTTT.

V usage is TRBV14 and J usage is TRBJ1-1, with 7 bases matching TRBD1. Germline CDR1 is SGHDN and CDR2 is FVKESK. J gave up 3 bases and V 1 base, and 5 bases lay outside the gene matches. The CDR3 contains 15 residues. The CDR3 spells CASSQARTGYTEAFF. The CDR3 DNA sequence: TGTGCCAGCAGCCAAGCTAGGACAGGATACACTGAAGCTTTCTTT.

As regards this clone: Other DNA sequences from this sample encode an identical CDR3 as well. V and J are TRBV5-6 and TRBJ1-1; a possible D gene is TRBD1 (5 bases). The CDR3 consists of 14 residues. The germline V gene has CDR1 SGHDT and CDR2 YYEEEE. The V and J ends lost 0 bases and 1 base respectively, with 7 bases between them. Written as DNA, the CDR3 is TGTGCCAGCAGCTTGGCAGGGCCGAACACTGAAGCTTTCTTT. Translating gives CASSLAGPNTEAFF.

The V and J genes are TRBV5-6 and TRBJ2-2; 7 bases map to TRBD1. Germline values: CDR1 SGHDT, CDR2 YYEEEE. The J segment lost 4 bases and the V segment lost 4 bases, leaving 13 bases of the junction unmatched. This CDR3 has 17 residues. The CDR3 region is CASSLPYRGRSTGELFF. DNA for the CDR3: TGTGCCAGCAGCCTGCCCTACAGGGGCCGATCCACCGGGGAGCTGTTTTTT.